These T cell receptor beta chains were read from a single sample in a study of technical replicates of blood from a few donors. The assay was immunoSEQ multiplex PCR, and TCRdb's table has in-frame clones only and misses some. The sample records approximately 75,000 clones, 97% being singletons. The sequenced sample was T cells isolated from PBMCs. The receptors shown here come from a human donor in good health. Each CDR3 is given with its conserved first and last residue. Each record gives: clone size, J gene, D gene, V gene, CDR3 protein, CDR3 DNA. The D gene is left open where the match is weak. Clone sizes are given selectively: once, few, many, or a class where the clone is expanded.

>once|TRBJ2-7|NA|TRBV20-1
CSASIYEQYF
TGCAGTGCTAGCATTTACGAGCAGTACTTC
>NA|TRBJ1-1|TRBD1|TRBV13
CASSFDRGPEAFF
TGTGCCAGCAGCTTCGACAGGGGCCCTGAAGCTTTCTTT
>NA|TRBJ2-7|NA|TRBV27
CASSPSQLGTYEQYF
TGTGCCAGCAGTCCTAGTCAGTTAGGCACCTACGAGCAGTACTTC
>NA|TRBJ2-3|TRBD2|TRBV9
CASSVNIGTSDTDTQYF
TGTGCCAGCAGCGTAAATATCGGGACTAGCGACACAGATACGCAGTATTTT
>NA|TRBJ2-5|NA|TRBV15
CATSSTGLGETQYF
TGTGCCACCAGCAGTACAGGGTTAGGGGAGACCCAGTACTTC
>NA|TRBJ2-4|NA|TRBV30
CAWRRAAGALEYF
TGTGCCTGGAGAAGGGCAGCTGGGGCCCTTGAGTACTTC
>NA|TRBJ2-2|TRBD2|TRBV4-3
CASSQAPGGPLAGELFF
TGCGCCAGCAGCCAAGCCCCGGGAGGGCCTTTGGCCGGGGAGCTGTTTTTT
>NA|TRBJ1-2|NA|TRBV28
CASSQGLSFYGYTF
TGTGCCAGCAGTCAGGGACTCTCCTTCTATGGCTACACCTTC
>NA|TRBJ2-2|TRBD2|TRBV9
CASSEGLARELFF
TGTGCCAGCAGCGAGGGACTAGCGCGGGAGCTGTTTTTT
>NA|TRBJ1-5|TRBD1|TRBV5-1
CASSLQGAQPQHF
TGCGCCAGCAGCTTACAGGGGGCACAGCCCCAGCATTTT
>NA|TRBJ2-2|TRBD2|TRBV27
CASRRSGSGTGELFF
TGTGCCAGCAGACGTAGCGGGAGTGGCACCGGGGAGCTGTTTTTT
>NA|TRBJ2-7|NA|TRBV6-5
CASRAQGLYEQYF
TGTGCCAGCAGAGCACAGGGTCTCTACGAGCAGTACTTC
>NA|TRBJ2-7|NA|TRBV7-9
CASSLASWAEEQYF
TGTGCCAGCAGCTTAGCGTCATGGGCAGAGGAGCAGTACTTC
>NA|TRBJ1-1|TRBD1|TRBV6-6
CASSSGQGFSAFF
TGTGCCAGCAGTTCGGGACAGGGGTTTTCGGCTTTCTTT
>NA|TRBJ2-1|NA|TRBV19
CASSIPGVEQFF
TGTGCCAGTAGTATCCCAGGGGTTGAGCAGTTCTTC
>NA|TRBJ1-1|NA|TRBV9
CASRQGGGEAFF
TGTGCCAGCAGACAGGGAGGGGGTGAAGCTTTCTTT
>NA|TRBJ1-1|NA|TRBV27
CASSTHPGQMNTEAFF
TGTGCCAGCAGTACTCACCCGGGACAAATGAACACTGAAGCTTTCTTT
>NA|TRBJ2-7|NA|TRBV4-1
CASSQGGSYEQYF
TGCGCCAGCAGCCAAGGTGGGAGCTACGAGCAGTACTTC
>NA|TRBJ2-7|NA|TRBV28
CASSPPSVYEQYF
TGTGCCAGCAGTCCTCCTAGCGTCTACGAGCAGTACTTC
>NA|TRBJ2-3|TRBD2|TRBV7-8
CASSFTSGYTDTQYF
TGTGCCAGCAGCTTTACTAGCGGGTACACAGATACGCAGTATTTT
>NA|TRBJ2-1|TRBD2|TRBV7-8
CASSLVSGIEQFF
TGTGCCAGCAGCTTGGTTAGCGGGATTGAGCAGTTCTTC
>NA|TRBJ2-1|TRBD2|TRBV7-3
CASSLLAPSFNEQFF
TGTGCCAGCAGTTTACTAGCGCCCTCCTTCAATGAGCAGTTCTTC
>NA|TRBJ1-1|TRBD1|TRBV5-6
CASSLSGGTEAFF
TGTGCCAGCAGCTTGTCAGGGGGCACTGAAGCTTTCTTT
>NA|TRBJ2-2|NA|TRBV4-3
CASSQGLQGSGNTGELFF
TGCGCCAGCAGCCAAGGCCTACAGGGCTCTGGGAACACCGGGGAGCTGTTTTTT
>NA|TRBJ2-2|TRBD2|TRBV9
CASSVAGGRANTGELFF
TGTGCCAGCAGCGTAGCCGGGGGGAGGGCCAACACCGGGGAGCTGTTTTTT
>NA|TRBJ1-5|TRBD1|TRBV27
CASSLQGVQPQHF
TGTGCCAGCAGTTTACAGGGGGTTCAGCCCCAGCATTTT
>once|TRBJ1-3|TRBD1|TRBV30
CAWSAGTGGNTIYF
TGTGCCTGGAGTGCGGGGACAGGAGGAAACACCATATATTTT
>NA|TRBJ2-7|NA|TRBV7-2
CASNLSGQDEQYF
TGTGCCAGCAACCTAAGCGGGCAAGACGAGCAGTACTTC
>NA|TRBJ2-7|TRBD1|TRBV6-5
CASSLWTGGVYEQYF
TGTGCCAGCAGCCTTTGGACAGGGGGTGTGTACGAGCAGTACTTC
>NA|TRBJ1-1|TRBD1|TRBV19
CATRNPGQGTGRNTEAFF
TGTGCCACCCGAAACCCGGGACAGGGCACGGGTAGGAACACTGAAGCTTTCTTT
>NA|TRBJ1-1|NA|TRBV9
CASSVQGLDTEAFF
TGTGCCAGCAGCGTGCAGGGGTTGGACACTGAAGCTTTCTTT
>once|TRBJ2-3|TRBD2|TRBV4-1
CASSPSSGISTDTQYF
TGCGCCAGCAGCCCCTCTAGCGGGATAAGCACAGATACGCAGTATTTT